This passage covers 22 T cell receptor beta chains from one sample sequenced in a study of blood T cell repertoires in COVID-19. Profiling relied on immunoSEQ multiplex PCR, and the TCRdb table lists in-frame clones only, not all of them. The sample shows approximately 470,000 clones, roughly nine tenths of them seen only once. Sequenced: PBMCs or T cells enriched from blood (not recorded which). The receptors stem from a woman under 30 who had recovered from COVID-19.

This clone was seen just once. The junction does not match germline at one end; this may be a read error. The J gene is TRBJ1-2, the V gene TRBV4-1, with 7 bases fitting TRBD1. The germline gives CDR1 MGHRA, CDR2 YSYEKL. The CDR3 is 16 residues long. The CDR3 here is CASRQGIRGKDYGYTF. The DNA of the CDR3 is TGCGCCAGCAGACAAGGGATCAGGGGGAAGGACTATGGCTACACCTTC.

J is TRBJ2-3 and V is TRBV5-6; maybe TRBD1 (5 bases). Between the trimmed V and J ends, which lost 1 base and 6 bases, there was a span of 15 bases. The CDR3 extends over 15 amino acids. CDR1 SGHDT and CDR2 YYEEEE come from the germline V gene. DNA for the CDR3: TGTGCCAGCAGCTTGTTACGACAGCTCAAGGATACGCAGTATTTT. Translated, it gives CASSLLRQLKDTQYF.

This clone was found a few times. The rearrangement uses TRBV6-6 and TRBJ1-6, with TRBD1 matching 7 bases. The CDR3 extends over 18 amino acids. V lost 5 bases and J lost 7; bases outside the gene matches: 17. Germline CDR1 MNHNY, CDR2 SVGAGI (reference sequence). CDR3 sequence (DNA): TGTGCCAGCAGTCGTTTGTTCACAGGGGTAGGGGACAATTCACCCCTCCACTTT. It encodes CASSRLFTGVGDNSPLHF.

This sequence joins TRBV18 and TRBJ2-1; 7 bases are shared with TRBD1. The CDR3 has 13 amino acids. V lost 8 bases and J lost 5; bases outside the gene matches: 6. The germline CDR1 and CDR2 sequences are KGHSH and LQKENI. This CDR3 is CASTFDRDNEQFF. The CDR3 region has the DNA TGTGCCAGCACCTTTGACAGGGACAATGAGCAGTTCTTC.

The CDR3 region is CASSLDGETGELFF. The CDR3 DNA sequence: TGTGCCAGCAGTCTAGACGGGGAGACCGGGGAGCTGTTTTTT. The chain combines TRBV3-1 (or the pseudogene TRBV3-2) with TRBJ2-2; TRBD2 might be the D (5 bases). Trimming cost V 6 bases and J 5 bases, with 13 bases left between them. The germline gives CDR1 LGHDT, CDR2 YNNKEL (reference sequence). The length of the CDR3 is 14 residues.

V and J are TRBV27 and TRBJ1-2, with D perhaps TRBD1 (5 bases). V was cut by 6 bases and J by 8 bases, with 22 bases left in between. The CDR3 contains 15 residues. Germline V lookup: CDR1 MNHEY, CDR2 SMNVEV (reference sequence). CDR3 DNA: TGTGCCAGCAGGCCGGGGACTGACCCCAACAGGGGCTACACCTTC. Translating gives CASRPGTDPNRGYTF.

The rearrangement uses TRBV12-3 or TRBV12-4 and TRBJ1-2; D unclear. Trimming took 5 bases from V and 1 from J, leaving 5 bases between them. The length of the CDR3 is 12 residues. CDR3 sequence (DNA): TGTGCCAGCAGTCCTTATAACTATGGCTACACCTTC. This gives the protein CASSPYNYGYTF.

The chain has TRBV12-3 or TRBV12-4 and TRBJ1-2, with 7 positions matching TRBD1. The CDR3 is made up of 13 amino acids. J was trimmed by 4 bases and V by 6 bases; bases with no gene match: 5. This CDR3 reads CASSPGTVYGYTF. As DNA, the CDR3 is TGTGCCAGCAGCCCAGGGACAGTCTATGGCTACACCTTC.

The CDR3 DNA is TGTGCCAGCAGACCGGGACTAGAAACAGATACGCAGTATTTT. Protein: CASRPGLETDTQYF. The chain is built from TRBV7-2 and TRBJ2-3; TRBD2 matches at 8 bases. This CDR3 comprises 14 residues. V lost 6 bases to trimming and J lost 3 bases; unmatched junction nucleotides: 5. Germline V lookup: CDR1 SGHTA, CDR2 FQGNSA.

V and J are TRBV15 and TRBJ2-1; 8 nucleotides line up with TRBD2. Per the germline V gene, CDR1 is LNHNV and CDR2 is YYDKDF (reference sequence). J was trimmed by 10 bases and V by 7 bases; bases with no gene match: 15. The CDR3 is made up of 15 amino acids. The CDR3 DNA reads as TGTGCCACCAATTCCGCCCGGGGGGGCAATAGAGAGCAGTTCTTC. It codes for CATNSARGGNREQFF.

The chain recombines TRBV3-1 (or the pseudogene TRBV3-2) with TRBJ1-3, with 8 positions matching TRBD1. The CDR3 is 14 amino acids. The V gene end was trimmed by 4 bases and the J gene end by 4 bases; junction bases not matched to a gene: 3. Per germline, CDR1 LGHDT and CDR2 YNNKEL (reference sequence). CDR3 in DNA: TGTGCCAGCAGCCCCGGGACAGGCGGAAACACCATATATTTT. This sequence encodes CASSPGTGGNTIYF.

This rearrangement joins TRBV24-1 to TRBJ2-3; TRBD2 matches 8 bases. This CDR3 region has 15 residues. The germline V gene has CDR1 KGHDR and CDR2 SFDVKD. V shed 6 bases, J shed 3 bases, and the junction held 7 bases outside the gene matches. DNA for the CDR3: TGTGCCACCAGTCCCAGCGGGGGAGAAACAGATACGCAGTATTTT. This translates into CATSPSGGETDTQYF.

The V gene is TRBV29-1, the J gene TRBJ2-7, with D tentatively TRBD1 (5 bases). This CDR3 spans 14 amino acids. V was trimmed by 4 bases and J by 2 bases, leaving 15 bases between them. Germline assignment: CDR1 SQVTM and CDR2 ANQGSEA. This CDR3 is CSVVLGDSTYEQYF. DNA for the CDR3: TGCAGCGTTGTATTAGGAGACAGTACCTACGAGCAGTACTTC.

This sequence joins TRBV7-2 and TRBJ1-3; D not certain. The V end lost 4 bases, the J end lost 0 bases, and 10 bases lay between the germline ends. Germline lookup yields CDR1 SGHTA and CDR2 FQGNSA. There are 15 residues in the CDR3. CDR3: CASSYSKSSGNTIYF. DNA for the CDR3: TGTGCCAGCAGCTATAGTAAGAGCTCTGGAAACACCATATATTTT.

The J gene is TRBJ2-2, the V gene TRBV5-4; 7 bases fit TRBD1. Germline CDR1 SGHNT, CDR2 YYREEE (reference sequence). The CDR3 is 15 amino acids. Trimming took 3 bases from V and 3 from J; bases not matched to a gene: 5. In DNA, the CDR3 is TGTGCCAGCAGCTCAAGACAGGGACACACCGGGGAGCTGTTTTTT. It specifies CASSSRQGHTGELFF.

The chain couples TRBV20-1 to TRBJ1-1, with D hard to call. CDR3 length: 10 residues. V shed 2 bases and J shed 11 bases, with 9 bases lying between them. In germline, CDR1 is DFQATT, CDR2 SNEGSKA (reference sequence). The CDR3 loop is CSARNLEAFF. DNA of the CDR3: TGCAGTGCTAGAAATCTAGAGGCTTTCTTT.

The gene calls are TRBV5-5 and TRBJ1-5, with a weak D call TRBD1 (6 bases). V was trimmed by 0 bases and J by 1 base, leaving 11 bases between them. CDR3 length: 16 residues. Germline assignment: CDR1 SGHKS and CDR2 YYEKEE (reference sequence). CDR3 residues: CASSLEGGRSNQPQHF. CDR3 nucleotide sequence: TGTGCCAGCAGCTTGGAGGGGGGGAGAAGCAATCAGCCCCAGCATTTT.

This chain joins TRBV5-6 and TRBJ1-6, with 9 bases aligning to TRBD1. The V gene end was trimmed by 3 bases and the J gene end by 10 bases; junction bases not matched to a gene: 5. From germline, CDR1 is SGHDT and CDR2 YYEEEE. The CDR3 extends over 14 amino acids. CDR3 amino acids: CASSWGQGQSPLHF. In DNA, the CDR3 is TGTGCCAGCAGCTGGGGACAGGGCCAGTCACCCCTCCACTTT.

The V gene is TRBV11-3, the J gene TRBJ2-1, with 8 bases aligning to TRBD2. Germline V gene sequence: CDR1 SGHNT, CDR2 YENEEA. V shed 5 bases, J shed 7 bases, and the junction held 16 bases outside the gene matches. The length of the CDR3 is 17 residues. The CDR3 region has the DNA TGTGCCAGCAGCCCTGGAGCATGGACGGCGGGGGGAAATGAGCAGTTCTTC. It specifies CASSPGAWTAGGNEQFF.

V and J are TRBV2 and TRBJ2-1; the match to TRBD2 covers 10 bases. J lost 7 bases, V lost 8 bases, and 5 bases had no gene match. CDR3 length: 13 residues. Germline V gives CDR1 SNHLY, CDR2 FYNNEI. CDR3: CASHETSGNEQFF. The CDR3 DNA sequence: TGTGCCAGCCACGAGACTAGCGGGAATGAGCAGTTCTTC.

This chain uses TRBV5-1 with TRBJ2-2, with D perhaps TRBD1 (6 bases). This CDR3 comprises 15 residues. Between the trimmed V and J ends, which lost 7 bases and 0 bases, there was a span of 13 bases. Germline V lookup: CDR1 SGHRS, CDR2 YFSETQ. The CDR3 DNA is TGCGCCAGCCGGCCAGGGGAACCGAACACCGGGGAGCTGTTTTTT. This gives the protein CASRPGEPNTGELFF.

In its sample, this clone was seen a few times. The chain recombines TRBV10-3 with TRBJ2-5, with 8 bases aligning to TRBD2. V lost 8 bases, J lost 3 bases, and 11 bases stayed unmatched. CDR3 size: 15 residues. From germline, CDR1 is ENHRY and CDR2 SYGVKD. This CDR3 is CAISPGGGSEETQYF. The CDR3 coding sequence is TGTGCCATCTCGCCCGGGGGGGGGTCTGAAGAGACCCAGTACTTC.